There are many counts of the clone carrying this T cell receptor beta chain. The antigen is unknown. These data are taken from a study of beta chain features in type 1 diabetes. The CDR3 loop spans 12 amino acids. V gave up 1 base and J gave up 6 bases, with 5 bases separating them. Germline CDR1 is LNHNV and CDR2 is YYDKDF (reference sequence). Isolated RNA was reverse transcribed in full, so expressed TCRB transcripts were sequenced. Samples of naive, central memory and regulatory T cells yielded a mean of about 3.57 million reads. Repertoires were generated with immunoSEQ multiplex PCR, while TCRdb's copy carries only in-frame clones and drops some. The sample has some 220,000 clones; 11% are singletons. Study-wide results and caveats: Compared to healthy donors, patients appeared to have naive, central memory and Treg TCRB repertoires that were more alike.

The receptor was derived from a man younger than 30 in good health. What was sequenced was central memory CD4+ T cells from blood. The chain employs TRBV15 and TRBJ2-3; the D is unclear. The CDR3 loop reads CATSRARDTQYF. CDR3 nucleotide sequence: TGTGCCACCAGCAGAGCCAGGGATACGCAGTATTTT. Together with reference TRBV15 and TRBJ2-3, the CDR3 gives the full variable domain: DAMVIQNPRYQVTQFGKPVTLSCSQTLNHNVMYWYQQKSSQAPKLLFHYYDKDFNNEADTPDNFQSRRPNTSFCFLDIRSPGLGDTAMYLCATSRARDTQYFGPGTRLTVL.